The TCR beta chain described here comes from a study of blood T cell repertoires in COVID-19. Clones were read by immunoSEQ multiplex PCR, and TCRdb kept only the in-frame ones, dropping some. The data show 250,000 to 350,000 clones, around four fifths seen once. The TCR sequence derives from a woman aged 45-65 years with active or convalescent COVID-19. The sample comprised peripheral blood.

The CDR3 bases are TGTGCCAGCAGCCTTCAAGAGGGCACTGAAGCTTTCTTT. As protein: CASSLQEGTEAFF. This chain joins TRBV11-3 and TRBJ1-1, with unresolved D. The germline V gene has CDR1 SGHNT and CDR2 YENEEA. The CDR3 sequence is 13 residues long. V lost 5 bases to trimming and J lost 4 bases, with 11 bases between them. Using reference TRBV11-3 and TRBJ1-1 for the parts outside the CDR3, the full variable domain is EAGVVQSPRYKIIEKKQPVAFWCNPISGHNTLYWYLQNLGQGPELLIRYENEEAVDDSQLPKDRFSAERLKGVDSTLKIQPAELGDSAVYLCASSLQEGTEAFFGQGTRLTVV.